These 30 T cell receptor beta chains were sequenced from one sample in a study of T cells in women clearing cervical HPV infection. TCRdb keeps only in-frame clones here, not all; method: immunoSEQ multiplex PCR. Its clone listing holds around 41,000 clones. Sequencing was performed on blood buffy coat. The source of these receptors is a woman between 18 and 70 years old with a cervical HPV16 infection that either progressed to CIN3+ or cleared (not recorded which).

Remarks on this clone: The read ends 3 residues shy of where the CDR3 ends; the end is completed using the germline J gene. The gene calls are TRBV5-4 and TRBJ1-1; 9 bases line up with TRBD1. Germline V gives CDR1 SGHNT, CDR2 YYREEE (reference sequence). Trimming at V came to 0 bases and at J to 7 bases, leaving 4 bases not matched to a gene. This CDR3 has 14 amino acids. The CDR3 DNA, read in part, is TGTGCCAGCAGCTTGGACTGGACAGGGGATGAA. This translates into CASSLDWTGDE. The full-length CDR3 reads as CASSLDWTGDEAFF.

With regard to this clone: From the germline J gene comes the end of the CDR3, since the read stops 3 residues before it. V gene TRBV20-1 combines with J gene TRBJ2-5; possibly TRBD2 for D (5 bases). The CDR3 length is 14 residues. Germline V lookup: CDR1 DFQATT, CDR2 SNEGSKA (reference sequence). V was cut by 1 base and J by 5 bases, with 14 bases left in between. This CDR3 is CSARVGGRAETQYF. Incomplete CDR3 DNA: TGCAGTGCTAGAGTTGGAGGAAGGGCCGAGACC.

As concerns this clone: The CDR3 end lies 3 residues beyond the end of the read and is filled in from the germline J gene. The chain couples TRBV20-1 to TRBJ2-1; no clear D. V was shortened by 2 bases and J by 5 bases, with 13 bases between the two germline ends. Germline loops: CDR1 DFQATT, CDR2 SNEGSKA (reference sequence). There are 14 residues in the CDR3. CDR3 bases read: TGCAGTGCTAGAAAGGCCGAAACCAACAATGAG. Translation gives CSARKAETNNE. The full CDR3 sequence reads CSARKAETNNEQFF.

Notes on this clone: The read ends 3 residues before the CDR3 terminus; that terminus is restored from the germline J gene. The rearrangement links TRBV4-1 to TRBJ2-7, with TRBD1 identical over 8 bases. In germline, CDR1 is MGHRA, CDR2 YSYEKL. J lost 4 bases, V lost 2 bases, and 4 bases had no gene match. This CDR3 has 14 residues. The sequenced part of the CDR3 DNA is TGCGCCAGCAGCCAATTAACAGGGGGATACGAG. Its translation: CASSQLTGGYE. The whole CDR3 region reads CASSQLTGGYEQYF.

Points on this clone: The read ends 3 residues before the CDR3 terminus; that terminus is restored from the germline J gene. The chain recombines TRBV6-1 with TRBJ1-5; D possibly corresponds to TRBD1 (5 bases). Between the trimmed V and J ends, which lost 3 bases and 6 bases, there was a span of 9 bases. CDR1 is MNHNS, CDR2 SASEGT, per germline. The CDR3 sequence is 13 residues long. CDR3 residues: CASSDRAGQPQHF. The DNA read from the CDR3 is TGTGCCAGCAGTGACAGGGCCGGTCAGCCC.

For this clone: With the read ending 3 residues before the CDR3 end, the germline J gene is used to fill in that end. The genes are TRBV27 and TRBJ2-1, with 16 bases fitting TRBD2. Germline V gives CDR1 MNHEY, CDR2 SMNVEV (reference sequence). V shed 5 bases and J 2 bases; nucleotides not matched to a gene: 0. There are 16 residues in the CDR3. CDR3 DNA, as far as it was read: TGTGCCAGCAGTGGGACTAGCGGGGGGGCCTACAATGAG. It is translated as CASSGTSGGAYNE. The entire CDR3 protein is CASSGTSGGAYNEQFF.

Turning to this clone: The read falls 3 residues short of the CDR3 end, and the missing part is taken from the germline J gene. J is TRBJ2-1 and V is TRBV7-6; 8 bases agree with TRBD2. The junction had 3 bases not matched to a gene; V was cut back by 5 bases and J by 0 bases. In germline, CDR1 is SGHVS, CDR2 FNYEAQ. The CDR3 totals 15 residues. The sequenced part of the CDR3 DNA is TGTGCCAGCAGCCTAGGGACTAGCTCCTACAATGAG. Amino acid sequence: CASSLGTSSYNE. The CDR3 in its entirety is CASSLGTSSYNEQFF.

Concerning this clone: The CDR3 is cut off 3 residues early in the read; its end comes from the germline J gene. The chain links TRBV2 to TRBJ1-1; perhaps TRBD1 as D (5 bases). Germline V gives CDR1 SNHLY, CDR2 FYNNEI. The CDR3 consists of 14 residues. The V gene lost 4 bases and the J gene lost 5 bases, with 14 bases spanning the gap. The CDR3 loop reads CASSAYEGHTEAFF. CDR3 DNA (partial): TGTGCCAGCAGTGCTTATGAGGGGCATACTGAA.

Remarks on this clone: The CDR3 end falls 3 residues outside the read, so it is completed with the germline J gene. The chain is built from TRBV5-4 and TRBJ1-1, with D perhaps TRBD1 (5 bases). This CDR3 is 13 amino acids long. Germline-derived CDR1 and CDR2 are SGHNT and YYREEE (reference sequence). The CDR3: CASSFVSREEAFF. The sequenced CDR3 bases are TGTGCCAGCAGCTTTGTAAGCAGGGAAGAA.

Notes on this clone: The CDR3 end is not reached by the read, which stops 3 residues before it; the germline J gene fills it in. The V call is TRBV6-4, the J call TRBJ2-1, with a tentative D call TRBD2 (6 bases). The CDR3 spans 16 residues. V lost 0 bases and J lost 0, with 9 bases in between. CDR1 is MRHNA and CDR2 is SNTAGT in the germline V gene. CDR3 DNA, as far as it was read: TGTGCCAGCAGTGACTCGGGGGGTAGCTCCTACAATGAG. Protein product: CASSDSGGSSYNE. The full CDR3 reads CASSDSGGSSYNEQFF.

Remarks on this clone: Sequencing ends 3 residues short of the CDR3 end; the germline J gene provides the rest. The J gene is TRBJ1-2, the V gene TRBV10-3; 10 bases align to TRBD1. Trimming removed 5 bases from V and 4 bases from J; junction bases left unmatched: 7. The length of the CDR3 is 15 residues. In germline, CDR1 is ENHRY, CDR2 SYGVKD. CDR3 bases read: TGTGCCATCAGTCTAGACAGGGGGCGAGGCTATGGC. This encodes CAISLDRGRGYG. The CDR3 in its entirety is CAISLDRGRGYGYTF.

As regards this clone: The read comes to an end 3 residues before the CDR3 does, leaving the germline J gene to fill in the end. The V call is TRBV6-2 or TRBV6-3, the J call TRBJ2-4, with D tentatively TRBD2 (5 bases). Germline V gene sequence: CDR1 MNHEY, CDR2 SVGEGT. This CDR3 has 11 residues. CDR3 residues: CASSYGGFQYF. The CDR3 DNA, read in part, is TGTGCCAGCAGTTACGGCGGGTTT.

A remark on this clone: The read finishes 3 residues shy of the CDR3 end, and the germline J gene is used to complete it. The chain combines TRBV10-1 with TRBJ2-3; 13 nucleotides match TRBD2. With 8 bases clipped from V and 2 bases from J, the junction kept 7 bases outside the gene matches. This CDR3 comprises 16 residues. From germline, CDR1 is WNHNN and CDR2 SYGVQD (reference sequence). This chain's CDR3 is CASSTGLAGATDTQYF. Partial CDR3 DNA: TGCGCCAGCTCGACCGGACTAGCGGGGGCCACAGATACG.

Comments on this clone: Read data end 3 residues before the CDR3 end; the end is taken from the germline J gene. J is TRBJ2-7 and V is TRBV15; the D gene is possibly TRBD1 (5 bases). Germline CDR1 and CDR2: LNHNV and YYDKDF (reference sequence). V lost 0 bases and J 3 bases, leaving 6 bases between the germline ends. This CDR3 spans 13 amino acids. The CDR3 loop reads CATSRETVYEQYF. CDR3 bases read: TGTGCCACCAGCAGAGAGACAGTCTACGAG.

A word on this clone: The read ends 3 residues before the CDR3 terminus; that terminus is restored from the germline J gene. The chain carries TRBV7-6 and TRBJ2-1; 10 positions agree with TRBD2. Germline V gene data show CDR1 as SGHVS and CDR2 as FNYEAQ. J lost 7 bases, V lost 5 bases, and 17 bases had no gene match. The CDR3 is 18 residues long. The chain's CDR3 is CASSTSGRAYQDFNEQFF. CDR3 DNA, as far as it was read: TGTGCCAGCAGCACAAGCGGGAGGGCATACCAGGATTTTAATGAG.

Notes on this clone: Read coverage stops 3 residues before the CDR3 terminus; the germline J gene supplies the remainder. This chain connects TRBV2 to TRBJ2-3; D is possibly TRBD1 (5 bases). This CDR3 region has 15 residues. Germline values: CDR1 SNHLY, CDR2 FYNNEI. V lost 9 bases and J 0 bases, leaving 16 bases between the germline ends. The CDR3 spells CASHLGRYSTDTQYF. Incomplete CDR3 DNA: TGTGCCAGTCATCTGGGGCGATACAGCACAGATACG.

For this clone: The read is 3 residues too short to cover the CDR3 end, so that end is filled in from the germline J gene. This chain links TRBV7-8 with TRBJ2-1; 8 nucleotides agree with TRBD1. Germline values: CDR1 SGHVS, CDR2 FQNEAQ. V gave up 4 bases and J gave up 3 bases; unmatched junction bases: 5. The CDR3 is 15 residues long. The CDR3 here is CASSYLGTGYNEQFF. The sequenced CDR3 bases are TGTGCCAGCAGCTACCTGGGGACAGGCTACAATGAG.

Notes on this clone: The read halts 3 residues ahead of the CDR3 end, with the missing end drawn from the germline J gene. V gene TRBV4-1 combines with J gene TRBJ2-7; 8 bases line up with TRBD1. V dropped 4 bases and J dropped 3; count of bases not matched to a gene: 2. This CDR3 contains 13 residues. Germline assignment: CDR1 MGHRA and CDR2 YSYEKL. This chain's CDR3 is CASSLGTGYEQYF. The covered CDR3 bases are TGCGCCAGCAGCCTTGGGACAGGCTACGAG.

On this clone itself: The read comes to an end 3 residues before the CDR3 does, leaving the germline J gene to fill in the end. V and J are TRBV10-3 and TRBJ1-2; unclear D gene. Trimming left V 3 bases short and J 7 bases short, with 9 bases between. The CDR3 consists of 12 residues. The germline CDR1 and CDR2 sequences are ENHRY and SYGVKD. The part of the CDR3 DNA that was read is TGTGCCATCAGTGATCCGACGGGTGGC. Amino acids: CAISDPTGG. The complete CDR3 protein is CAISDPTGGYTF.

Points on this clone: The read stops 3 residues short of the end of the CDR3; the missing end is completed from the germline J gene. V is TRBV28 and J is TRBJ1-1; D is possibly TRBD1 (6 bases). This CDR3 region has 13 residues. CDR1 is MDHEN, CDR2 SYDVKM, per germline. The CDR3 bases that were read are TGTGCCAGCAGTCTTCAGATAGGGGGGGGA. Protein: CASSLQIGGG. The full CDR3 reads CASSLQIGGGAFF.

The DNA read from the CDR3 is TGTGCCAGCTCACCTTATCCGGGGAACACTGAA. Amino acid sequence: CASSPYPGNTE. The full CDR3 protein is CASSPYPGNTEAFF. The chain has TRBV18 and TRBJ1-1; D unresolved. The CDR3 end lies 3 residues beyond the end of the read and is filled in from the germline J gene. Germline CDR1 KGHSH, CDR2 LQKENI. V was shortened by 3 bases and J by 1 base, with 9 bases between the two germline ends. The length of the CDR3 is 14 residues.

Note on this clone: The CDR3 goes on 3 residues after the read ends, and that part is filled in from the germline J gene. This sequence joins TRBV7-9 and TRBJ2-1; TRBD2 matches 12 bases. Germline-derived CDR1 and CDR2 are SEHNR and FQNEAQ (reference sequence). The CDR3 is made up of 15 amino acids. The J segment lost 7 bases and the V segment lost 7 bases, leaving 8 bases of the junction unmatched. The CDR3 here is CASTDATSGSNEQFF. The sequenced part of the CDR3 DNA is TGTGCCAGCACCGATGCGACTAGCGGGAGTAATGAG.

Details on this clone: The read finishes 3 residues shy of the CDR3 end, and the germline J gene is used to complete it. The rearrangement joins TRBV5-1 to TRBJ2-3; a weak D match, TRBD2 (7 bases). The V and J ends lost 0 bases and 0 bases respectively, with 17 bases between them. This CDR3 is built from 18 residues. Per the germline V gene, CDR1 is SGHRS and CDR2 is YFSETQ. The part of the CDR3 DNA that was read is TGCGCCAGCAGCTTGGGTCCCCGGGGGGCGCCGAGCACAGATACG. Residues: CASSLGPRGAPSTDT. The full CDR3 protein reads CASSLGPRGAPSTDTQYF.

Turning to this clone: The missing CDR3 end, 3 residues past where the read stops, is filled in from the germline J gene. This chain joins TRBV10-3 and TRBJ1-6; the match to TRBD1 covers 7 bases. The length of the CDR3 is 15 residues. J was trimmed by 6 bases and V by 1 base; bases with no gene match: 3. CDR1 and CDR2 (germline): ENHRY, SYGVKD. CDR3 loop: CAISELGQTNSPLHF. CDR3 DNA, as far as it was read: TGTGCCATCAGTGAGTTGGGACAGACTAATTCACCC.

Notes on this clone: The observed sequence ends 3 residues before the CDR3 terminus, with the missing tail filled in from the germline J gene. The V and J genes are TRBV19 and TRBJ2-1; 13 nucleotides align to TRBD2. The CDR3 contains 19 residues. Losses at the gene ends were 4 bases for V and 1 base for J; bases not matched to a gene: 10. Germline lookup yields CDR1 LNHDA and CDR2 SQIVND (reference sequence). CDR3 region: CASSTGLAGVFRSYNEQFF. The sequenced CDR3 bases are TGTGCCAGTAGTACCGGACTAGCGGGAGTTTTTAGGTCCTACAATGAG.

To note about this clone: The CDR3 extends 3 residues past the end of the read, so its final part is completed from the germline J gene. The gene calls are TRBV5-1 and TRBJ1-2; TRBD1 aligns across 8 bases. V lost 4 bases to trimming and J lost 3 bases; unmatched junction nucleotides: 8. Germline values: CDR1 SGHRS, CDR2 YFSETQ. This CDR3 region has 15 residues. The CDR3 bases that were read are TGCGCCAGCAGCGACGGACAGGGTGGCGACTATGGC. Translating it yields CASSDGQGGDYG. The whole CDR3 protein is CASSDGQGGDYGYTF.

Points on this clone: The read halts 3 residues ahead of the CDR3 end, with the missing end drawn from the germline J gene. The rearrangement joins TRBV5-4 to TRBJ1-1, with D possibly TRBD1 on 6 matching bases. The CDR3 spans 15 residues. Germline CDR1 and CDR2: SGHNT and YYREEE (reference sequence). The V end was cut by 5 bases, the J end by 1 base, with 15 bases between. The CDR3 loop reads CASRLRDRPNTEAFF. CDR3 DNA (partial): TGTGCCAGCAGGCTACGAGACAGGCCGAACACTGAA.

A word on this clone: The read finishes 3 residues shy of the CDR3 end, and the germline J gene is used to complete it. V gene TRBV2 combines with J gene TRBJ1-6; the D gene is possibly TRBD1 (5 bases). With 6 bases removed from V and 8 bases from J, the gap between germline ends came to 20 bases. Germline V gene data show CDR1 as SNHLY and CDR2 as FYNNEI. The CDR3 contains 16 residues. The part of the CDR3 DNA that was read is TGTGCCAGCAGCCTCGAAGCAGGGATGGCGCATTCACCC. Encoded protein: CASSLEAGMAHSP. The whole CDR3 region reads CASSLEAGMAHSPLHF.

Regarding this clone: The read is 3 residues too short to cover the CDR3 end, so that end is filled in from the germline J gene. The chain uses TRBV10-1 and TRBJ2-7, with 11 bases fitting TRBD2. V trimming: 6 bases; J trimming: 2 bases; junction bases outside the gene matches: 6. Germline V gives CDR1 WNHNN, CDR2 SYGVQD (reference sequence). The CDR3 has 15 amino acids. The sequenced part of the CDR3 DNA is TGCGCCAGCAGCGAAGGGACTAGCGGTCCCTACGAG. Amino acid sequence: CASSEGTSGPYE. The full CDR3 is CASSEGTSGPYEQYF.

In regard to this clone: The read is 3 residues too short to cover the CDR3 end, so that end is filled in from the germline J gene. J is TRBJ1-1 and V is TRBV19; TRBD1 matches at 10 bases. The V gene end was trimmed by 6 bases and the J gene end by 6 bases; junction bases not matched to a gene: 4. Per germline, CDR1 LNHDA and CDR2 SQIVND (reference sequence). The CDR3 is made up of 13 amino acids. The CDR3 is CASSLGTGAEAFF. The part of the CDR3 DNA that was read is TGTGCCAGTAGCCTCGGGACAGGGGCTGAA.